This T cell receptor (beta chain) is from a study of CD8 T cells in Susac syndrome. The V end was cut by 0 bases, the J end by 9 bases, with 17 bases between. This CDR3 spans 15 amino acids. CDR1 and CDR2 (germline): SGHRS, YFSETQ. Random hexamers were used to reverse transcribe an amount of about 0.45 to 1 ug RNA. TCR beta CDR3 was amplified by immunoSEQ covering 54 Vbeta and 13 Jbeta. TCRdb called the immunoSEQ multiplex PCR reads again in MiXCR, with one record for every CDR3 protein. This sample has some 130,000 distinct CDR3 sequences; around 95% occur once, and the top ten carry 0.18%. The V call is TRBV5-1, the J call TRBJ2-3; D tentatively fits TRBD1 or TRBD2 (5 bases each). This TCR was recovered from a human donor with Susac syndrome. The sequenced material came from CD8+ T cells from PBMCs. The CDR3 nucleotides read TGCGCCAGCAGCTTGGAGGTCGGGACGTTGGTAACGCAGTATTTT. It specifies CASSLEVGTLVTQYF.